This TCR beta chain was identified during a study of early T cells in non-severe SARS-CoV-2 infection. Individual cDNA molecules received unique molecular identifiers during library preparation. Using its own MiXCR run on the 5' RACE reads, TCRdb lists one record per CDR3 protein. Found here are some 40,000 distinct CDR3 sequences, roughly 4.5% of them singletons; the top ten hold 15% to 20%. This CDR3 comprises 17 residues. Per germline, CDR1 LGHDT and CDR2 YNNKEL (reference sequence). V lost 3 bases, J lost 0 bases, and 16 bases lay in between. The sequence came from an adult who was a healthcare worker with PCR-confirmed SARS-CoV-2 infection or an uninfected control (not recorded which). The chain joins TRBV3-1 to TRBJ2-3; D remains unclear. The sequenced sample was whole blood. The CDR3 DNA sequence: TGTGCCAGCAGCCATAGAGTCGGACGATCTAGCACAGATACGCAGTATTTT. This sequence encodes CASSHRVGRSSTDTQYF.